Described below is a single TCR beta chain sequence and its context. Germline V gene lookup returns CDR1 SGHNT and CDR2 YYREEE (reference sequence). V dropped 3 bases and J dropped 0 bases, with 4 bases sitting between them. The CDR3 contains 13 residues. This record comes from a study of blood T cell repertoires in COVID-19. In the study's own analysis: Amplification of reference gene primers provided the estimated nucleated cell counts. Profiling relied on immunoSEQ multiplex PCR, and the TCRdb table lists in-frame clones only, not all of them. From that table come the V and J calls and clone size; the DNA was used to work out D and trimming. The table records 320,000 or so clones, about 90% of them present only once. Enrolled through a virtual design, the participants were between roughly 18 and 90 years of age and came from about two dozen US areas. Cohorts were determined from participant-reported clinical history.

The sequenced sample was PBMCs or T cells enriched from blood (not recorded which). The rearrangement joins TRBV5-4 to TRBJ1-3; D ambiguous. This sequence originates from a woman aged 30 to 39 who had recovered from COVID-19. The chain's CDR3 is CASSYSSGNTIYF. The CDR3, as DNA: TGTGCCAGCAGCTATAGCTCTGGAAACACCATATATTTT.